This T cell receptor beta chain is from a study of cytomegalovirus exposure and HLA in healthy donors. Turning to the study itself: Earlier results showed roughly 110 million unique TCR beta sequences derived from approximately 170 million T cells. General study points: Among TCR beta chains, those listed as cytomegalovirus-associated numbered 164. After further analysis at a later stage, 16,951 TCR beta sequences were associated with HLA alleles at 0.05 false discovery rate. Most subjects' HLA-A and HLA-B alleles were reportedly predicted from TCR beta sequences.

The PCR made use of 60 Vbeta and 13 Jbeta primers. Clones were sequenced by immunoSEQ multiplex PCR, and TCRdb holds only the in-frame ones, with some missing. The table lists some 66,000 clones, 60% to 80% of them singletons. The table lists this clone with a count of one. Its matching antigen is unknown. Germline values: CDR1 MRHNA, CDR2 SNTAGT. The CDR3 has 16 amino acids. Trimming left V 1 base short and J 0 bases short, with 9 bases between. This receptor was obtained from a man aged 60 to 69 in good health and CMV-seropositive. This chain connects TRBV6-4 to TRBJ2-2, with D perhaps matching TRBD1 (6 bases). The sequencing sample was made of PBMCs. The CDR3 loop reads CASSDYGQTNTGELFF. CDR3 DNA sequence: TGTGCCAGCAGTGACTATGGACAGACGAACACCGGGGAGCTGTTTTTT.